Here is one T cell receptor (beta chain) with its context. This CDR3 comprises 15 residues. V shed 0 bases and J 3 bases; nucleotides not matched to a gene: 2. The V gene's germline CDR1 is ENHRY and CDR2 SYGVKD. The sample belongs to a study of shared clonotypes between healthy human individuals. The overall study: Each donor contributed plates that comprised three CD4 naive, three CD4 memory, two CD8 naive and one CD8 memory.

TCRdb's copy holds only in-frame clones and misses some; the assay was immunoSEQ multiplex PCR. This table has some 580,000 clones, roughly 98% appearing once. It was CD45RO-negative cells, positively selected for CCR7, that made up naive CD8 cells, with terminally differentiated effector memory CD45RA+ cells excluded. Sequenced sample: naive CD8+ T cells sorted from blood. This chain uses TRBV10-3 with TRBJ1-5; TRBD1 matches 7 bases. This clonotype was sampled from a man aged 25-45 years in good health. DNA of the CDR3: TGTGCCATCAGTGAGTCAGGGGGCAACAATCAGCCCCAGCATTTT. It yields the protein CAISESGGNNQPQHF.